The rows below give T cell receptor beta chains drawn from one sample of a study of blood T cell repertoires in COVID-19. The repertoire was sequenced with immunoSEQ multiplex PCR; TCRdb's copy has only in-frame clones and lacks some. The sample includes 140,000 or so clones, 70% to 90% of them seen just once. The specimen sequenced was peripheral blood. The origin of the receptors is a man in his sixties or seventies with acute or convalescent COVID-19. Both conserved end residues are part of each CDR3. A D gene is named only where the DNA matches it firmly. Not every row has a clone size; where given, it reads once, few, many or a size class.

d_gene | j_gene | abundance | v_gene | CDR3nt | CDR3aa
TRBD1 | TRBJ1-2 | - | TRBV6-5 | TGTGCCAGCAGGACAGGGCAACAGCGCCATGGCTACACCTTC | CASRTGQQRHGYTF
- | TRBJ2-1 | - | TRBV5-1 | TGCGCCAGCAGCCCGGACAGCACCTACAATGAGCAGTTCTTC | CASSPDSTYNEQFF
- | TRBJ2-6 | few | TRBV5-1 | TGCGCCAGCAGCCCTAGACCTGGGGCCAACGTCCTGACTTTC | CASSPRPGANVLTF
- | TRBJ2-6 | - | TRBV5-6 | TGTGCCAGCAGCCTGAGGGTGACCTCTGGGGCCAACGTCCTGACTTTC | CASSLRVTSGANVLTF
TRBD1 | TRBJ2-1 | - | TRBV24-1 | TGTGCCACCAGTGACGGACAGGGAAGGCATGAGCAGTTCTTC | CATSDGQGRHEQFF
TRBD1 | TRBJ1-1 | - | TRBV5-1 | TGCGCCAGCAGCTTGGCAGGGACAGCTGAAGCTTTCTTT | CASSLAGTAEAFF
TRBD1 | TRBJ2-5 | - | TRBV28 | TGTGCCAGCAGCTCCCCCGGGACAGGGGGGGAGACCCAGTACTTC | CASSSPGTGGETQYF
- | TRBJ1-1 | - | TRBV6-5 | TGTGCCAGCAGGGTCGACAGTTATACTGAAGCTTTCTTT | CASRVDSYTEAFF
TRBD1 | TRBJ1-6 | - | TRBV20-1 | TGCAGTGCTAGTCTGACAGGGGGCGGGCAGTCACCCCTCCACTTT | CSASLTGGGQSPLHF
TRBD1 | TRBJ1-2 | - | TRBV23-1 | TGCGCCAGCACCCGGACAGGAATATATGGCTACACCTTC | CASTRTGIYGYTF
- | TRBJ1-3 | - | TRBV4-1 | TGCGCCAGCAGCCAACACCCAGGGCAGGGGAGAAACACCATATATTTT | CASSQHPGQGRNTIYF
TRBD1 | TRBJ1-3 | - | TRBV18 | TGTGCCAGCTCACCAAATGACAGGGCCCACACCATATATTTT | CASSPNDRAHTIYF
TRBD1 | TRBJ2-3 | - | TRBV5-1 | TGCGCCAGCAGCTTCGGACAGGGAGGTGGAGATACGCAGTATTTT | CASSFGQGGGDTQYF
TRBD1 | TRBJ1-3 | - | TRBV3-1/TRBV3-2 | TGTGCCAGCAGCCCCCAGGGGGGAATCGGGAACACCATATATTTT | CASSPQGGIGNTIYF
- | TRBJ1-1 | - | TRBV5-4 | TGTGCCAGCAGCAACACGGAGGGAGCTTTCTTT | CASSNTEGAFF
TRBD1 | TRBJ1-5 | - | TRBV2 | TGTGCCAGCAGTGCCGGGGACAGTAATCAGCCCCAGCATTTT | CASSAGDSNQPQHF
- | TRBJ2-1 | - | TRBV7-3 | TGTGCCAGCAGCCCCGTTGAGGTCAGGGTCTACAATGAGCAGTTCTTC | CASSPVEVRVYNEQFF
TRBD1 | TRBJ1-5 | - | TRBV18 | TGTGCCAGCTCACCTGACAGGGATCAGCCCCAGCATTTT | CASSPDRDQPQHF
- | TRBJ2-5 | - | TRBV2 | TGTGCCAGCAGTGAATGGAGGACGGAGACCCAGTACTTC | CASSEWRTETQYF
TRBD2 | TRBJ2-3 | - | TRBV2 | TGTGCCAGCAGTGAAACTCGCGGGAGGGTGGATACGCAGTATTTT | CASSETRGRVDTQYF
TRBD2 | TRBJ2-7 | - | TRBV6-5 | TGTGCCAGCAAACAGGCAGGCGGGGGGCGAATTGAGTACTTC | CASKQAGGGRIEYF
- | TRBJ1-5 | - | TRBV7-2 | TGTGCCAGCAGCTTAGGAGCGGGGGCAAATCAGCCCCAGCATTTT | CASSLGAGANQPQHF
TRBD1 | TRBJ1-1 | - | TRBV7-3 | TGTGCCAGCAGCTTAAGACGGGACAGGGCTGAAGCTTTCTTT | CASSLRRDRAEAFF
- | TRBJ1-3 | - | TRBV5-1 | TGCGCCAGCAGCGGCAGGGGAGGGCCTGGAAACACCATATATTTT | CASSGRGGPGNTIYF
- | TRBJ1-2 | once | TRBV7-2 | TGTGCCAGCAGCTTAAAATCAGGGGCGGGTGGCTACACCTTC | CASSLKSGAGGYTF
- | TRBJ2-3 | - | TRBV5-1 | TGCGCCAGCAGCTTGGCCGGTGGGGCGGGATCAGATACGCAGTATTTT | CASSLAGGAGSDTQYF
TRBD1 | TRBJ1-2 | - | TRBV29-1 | TGCAGCGTTGTGCAGGGGGCTAGTGGCTACACCTTC | CSVVQGASGYTF
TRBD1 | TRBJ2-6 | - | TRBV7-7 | TGTGCCCTTCCTACAGGGGATGGCTCTGGGGCCAACGTCCTGACTTTC | CALPTGDGSGANVLTF
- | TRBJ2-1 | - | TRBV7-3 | TGTGCCAGCAGCTTAACTTCTATACCGGGGAATGAGCAGTTCTTC | CASSLTSIPGNEQFF
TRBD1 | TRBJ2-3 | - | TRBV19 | TGTGCCAGTAGTACTCGGACAGGGGGCATGACAGATACGCAGTATTTT | CASSTRTGGMTDTQYF
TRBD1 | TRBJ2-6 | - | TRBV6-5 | TGTGCCAGCAGTTACTACGACAGGGCCGGGGCCAACGTCCTGACTTTC | CASSYYDRAGANVLTF
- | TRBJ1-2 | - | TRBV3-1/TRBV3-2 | TGTGCCAGCAGCCAAACGCGGCAGTCATATGGCTACACCTTC | CASSQTRQSYGYTF
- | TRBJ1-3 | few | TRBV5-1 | TGCGCCAGCAGGCAGGGAACCTCTGGAAACACCATATATTTT | CASRQGTSGNTIYF
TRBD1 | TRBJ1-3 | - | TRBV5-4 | TGTGCCAGCAGCGCGACAGGGTCTGGAAACACCATATATTTT | CASSATGSGNTIYF
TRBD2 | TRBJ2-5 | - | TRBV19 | TGTGCCAGTAGTATCCGGCGGGGGGGCCAAGAGACCCAGTACTTC | CASSIRRGGQETQYF
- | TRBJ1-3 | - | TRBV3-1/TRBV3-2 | TGTGCCAGCAGCCAAGATGGCGGAAACACCATATATTTT | CASSQDGGNTIYF
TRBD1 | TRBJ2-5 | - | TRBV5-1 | TGCGCCAGCAGTTACGGGACAGGGGATCAAGAGACCCAGTACTTC | CASSYGTGDQETQYF
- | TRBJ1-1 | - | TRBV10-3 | TGTGCCATCAGGGACTACGGCACTGAAGCTTTCTTT | CAIRDYGTEAFF
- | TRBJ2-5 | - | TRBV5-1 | TGCGCCAGCAGCTTCTTGACGGGGAGCCAAGAGACCCAGTACTTC | CASSFLTGSQETQYF
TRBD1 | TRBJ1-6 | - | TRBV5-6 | TGTGCCAGCAGCTTGGGGGACAGGGGTAATTCACCCCTCCACTTT | CASSLGDRGNSPLHF
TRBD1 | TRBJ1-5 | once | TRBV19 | TGTGCCAGTAAAAGGACAGGGGTTCAGTCAAATCAGCCCCAGCATTTT | CASKRTGVQSNQPQHF
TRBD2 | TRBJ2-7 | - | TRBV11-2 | TGTGCCAGCAGCTTCCTCCTGGGACTAGCGGGATCTTCCCCCTACGAGCAGTACTTC | CASSFLLGLAGSSPYEQYF
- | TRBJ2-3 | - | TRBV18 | TGTGCCAGCTCACCAAGGGGGGGGACGACCGTCGGGGCGCAGTATTTT | CASSPRGGTTVGAQYF
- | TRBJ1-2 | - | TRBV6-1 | TGTGCCAGCAGCCCCCCGGGGGGCAACTATGGCTACACCTTC | CASSPPGGNYGYTF
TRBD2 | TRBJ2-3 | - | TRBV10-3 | TGTGCCATCAGTGACAGCGGGGGGGCCGCAGATACGCAGTATTTT | CAISDSGGAADTQYF
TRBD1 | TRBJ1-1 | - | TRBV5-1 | TGCGCCAGCAGCCTGGACAGGGGCACAAAAACAGGGACTGAAGCTTTCTTT | CASSLDRGTKTGTEAFF
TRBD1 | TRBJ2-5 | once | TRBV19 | TGTGCCAGTAGTGGGACAGGCACCCAAGGGACCCAGTACTTC | CASSGTGTQGTQYF
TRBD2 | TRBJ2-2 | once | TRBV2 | TGTGCCAGCGATAAGGGACTAGCGGGAAACACCGGGGAGCTGTTTTTT | CASDKGLAGNTGELFF
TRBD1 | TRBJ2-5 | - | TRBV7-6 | TGTGCCAGCAGCTCCCCCGTGACAGGGGAGACCCAGTACTTC | CASSSPVTGETQYF
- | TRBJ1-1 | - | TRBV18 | TGTGCCAGCTCACCTTCAGAGGTCACTGAAGCTTTCTTT | CASSPSEVTEAFF
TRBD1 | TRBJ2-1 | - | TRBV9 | TGTGCCAGCAGCGCCCGGGACAGGGGCGGGAATGAGCAGTTCTTC | CASSARDRGGNEQFF
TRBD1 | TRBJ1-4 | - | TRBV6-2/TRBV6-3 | TGTGCCAGCAGTTCCGGACAGGGACGGGAAAAACTGTTTTTT | CASSSGQGREKLFF
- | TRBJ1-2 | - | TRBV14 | TGTGCCAGCAGCCAAGATCAGGGGCCCTATGGCTACACCTTC | CASSQDQGPYGYTF
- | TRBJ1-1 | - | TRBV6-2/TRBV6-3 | TGTGCCAGCAGTTTTCAGGAGAACACTGAAGCTTTCTTT | CASSFQENTEAFF
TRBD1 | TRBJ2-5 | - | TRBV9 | TGTGCCAGCAGCTCCCCAGGAGGGACAGGGATCTGGAGACGAGAGACCCAGTACTTC | CASSSPGGTGIWRRETQYF
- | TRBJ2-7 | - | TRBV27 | TGTGCCAGCAGTTTTTTGGGGGCCGAGCAGTACTTC | CASSFLGAEQYF
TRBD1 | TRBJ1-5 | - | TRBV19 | TGTGCCAGTACTAAGGGACAGGGGTTTTATCAGCCCCAGCATTTT | CASTKGQGFYQPQHF